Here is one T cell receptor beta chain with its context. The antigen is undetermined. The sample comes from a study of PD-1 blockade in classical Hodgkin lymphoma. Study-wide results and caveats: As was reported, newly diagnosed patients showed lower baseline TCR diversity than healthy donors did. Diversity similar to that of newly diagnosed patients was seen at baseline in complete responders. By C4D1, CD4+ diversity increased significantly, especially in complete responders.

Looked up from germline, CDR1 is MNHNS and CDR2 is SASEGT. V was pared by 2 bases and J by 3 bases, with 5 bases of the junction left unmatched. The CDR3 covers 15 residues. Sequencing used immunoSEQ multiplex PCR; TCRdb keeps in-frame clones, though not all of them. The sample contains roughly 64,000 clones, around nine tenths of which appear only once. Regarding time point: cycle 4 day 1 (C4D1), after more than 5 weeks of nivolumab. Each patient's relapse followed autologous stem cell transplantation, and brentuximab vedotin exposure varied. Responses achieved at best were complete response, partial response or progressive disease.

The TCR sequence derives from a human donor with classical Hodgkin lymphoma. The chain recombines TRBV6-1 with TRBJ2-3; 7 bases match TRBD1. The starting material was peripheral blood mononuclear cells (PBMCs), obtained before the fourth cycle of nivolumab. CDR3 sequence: CASSESRTGTDTQYF. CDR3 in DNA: TGTGCCAGCAGTGAATCCAGGACAGGTACAGATACGCAGTATTTT.